This TCR beta chain was sequenced in a study of control samples from healthy donors and cancer patients (dated by TCRdb to about 2020). The receptor library was made with the immunoSEQ multiplex PCR assay. TCRdb mirrors the immuneACCESS table, restricted to in-frame sequences. Some clones are absent from its copies; in checked studies, under half trace to an unresolved V gene, and the reason for the others is unknown. The sample table holds over 85,000 clones, of which about four fifths were seen once. The ten most abundant clones make up 38% of the sample. Remarks on this clone: Its recognized antigen is unknown. The sample holds no much larger clone one base away, and base qualities are not on file.

Counted from cysteine to phenylalanine, this CDR3 has 12 amino acids. Solely the CDR3 DNA is kept, with 36 bases framed from the first base. Sequences GTSNPN (CDR1) and SVGIG (CDR2) are obtained from the germline V gene (reference sequence). V sheds 0 bases and J sheds 7 bases, leaving 7 bases between their ends. The origin of this receptor is a man between 65 and 80 years old with lung cancer. The material sequenced was PBMCs. Recombination connected TRBV30 to TRBJ2-1; confidence is insufficient to name the D gene. The DNA reads as follows: TGTGCCTGGAGTGTAGTGGGGAATGAGCAGTTCTTC. Its product reads: CAWSVVGNEQFF. With the portions outside the CDR3 filled from the reference TRBV30 and TRBJ2-1 genes, the complete variable region becomes SQTIHQWPATLVQPVGSPLSLECTVEGTSNPNLYWYRQAAGRGLQLLFYSVGIGQISSEVPQNLSASRPQDRQFILSSKKLLLSDSGFYLCAWSVVGNEQFFGPGTRLTVL.